Described below is a single T cell receptor (beta chain) sequence and its context. The CDR3 length is 13 residues. Germline CDR1 and CDR2: GTSNPN and SVGIG (reference sequence). With V trimmed by 4 bases and J by 5 bases, 5 bases remained unmatched. Profiled with immunoSEQ multiplex PCR; TCRdb holds only in-frame clones, not every one. Here the sample spans about 90,000 clones, roughly 90% being singletons. The data derive from a study of blood T cell repertoires in COVID-19. Whole-study context: Samples of COVID-19 (acute and convalescent) were obtained from the United States, Italy and Spain.

The sequenced sample consisted of peripheral blood. The V and J genes are TRBV30 and TRBJ1-5, with 7 positions matching TRBD1. The source of this sequence is a man aged 50 to 60 with COVID-19, enrolled during active disease. CDR3 DNA sequence: TGTGCCTGGAATCGACAGGGCGATCAGCCCCAGCATTTT. It translates to CAWNRQGDQPQHF.